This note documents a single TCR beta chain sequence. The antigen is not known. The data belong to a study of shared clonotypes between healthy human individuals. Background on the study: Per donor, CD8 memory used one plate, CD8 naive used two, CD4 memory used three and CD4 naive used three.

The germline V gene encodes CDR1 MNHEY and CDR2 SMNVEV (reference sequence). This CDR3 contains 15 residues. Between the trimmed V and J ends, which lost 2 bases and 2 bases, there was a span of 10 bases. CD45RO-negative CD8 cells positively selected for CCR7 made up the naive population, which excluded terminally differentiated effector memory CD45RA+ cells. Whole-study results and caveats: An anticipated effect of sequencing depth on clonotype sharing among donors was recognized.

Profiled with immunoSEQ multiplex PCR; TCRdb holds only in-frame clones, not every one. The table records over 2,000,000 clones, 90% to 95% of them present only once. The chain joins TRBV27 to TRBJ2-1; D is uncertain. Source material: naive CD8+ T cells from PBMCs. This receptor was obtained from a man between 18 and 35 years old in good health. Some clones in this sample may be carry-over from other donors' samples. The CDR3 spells CASSLGSRPYNEQFF. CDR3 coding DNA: TGTGCCAGCAGTTTAGGATCGCGCCCCTACAATGAGCAGTTCTTC.